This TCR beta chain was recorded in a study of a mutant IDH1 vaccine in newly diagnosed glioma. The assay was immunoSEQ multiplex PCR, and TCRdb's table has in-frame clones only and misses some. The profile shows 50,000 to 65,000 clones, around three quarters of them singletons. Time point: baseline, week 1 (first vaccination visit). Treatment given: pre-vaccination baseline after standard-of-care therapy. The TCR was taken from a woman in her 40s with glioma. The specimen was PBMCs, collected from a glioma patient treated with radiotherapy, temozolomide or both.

CDR3 DNA: TGTGCCAGCAGTGATATTCTTCAGGGGGCAGGGGAGACCCAGTACTTC. As protein: CASSDILQGAGETQYF. The chain carries TRBV2 and TRBJ2-5; 8 bases are shared with TRBD1. Germline CDR1 SNHLY, CDR2 FYNNEI. V shed 3 bases and J 5 bases; nucleotides not matched to a gene: 11. The CDR3 consists of 16 residues.